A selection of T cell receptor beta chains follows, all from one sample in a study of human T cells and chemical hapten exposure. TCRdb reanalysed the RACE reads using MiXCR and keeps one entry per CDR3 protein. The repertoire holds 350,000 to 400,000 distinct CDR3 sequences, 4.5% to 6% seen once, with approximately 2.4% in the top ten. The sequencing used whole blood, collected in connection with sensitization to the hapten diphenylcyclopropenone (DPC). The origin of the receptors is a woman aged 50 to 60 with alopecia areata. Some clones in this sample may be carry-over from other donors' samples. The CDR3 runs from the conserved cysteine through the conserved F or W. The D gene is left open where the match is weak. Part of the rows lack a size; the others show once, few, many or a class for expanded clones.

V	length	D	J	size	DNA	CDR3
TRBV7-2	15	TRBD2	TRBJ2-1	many	TGTGCCAGCAGCCTAACTAGCGGGAGGTTTGATGAGCAGTTCTTC	CASSLTSGRFDEQFF
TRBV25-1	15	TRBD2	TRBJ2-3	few	TGTGCCAGCAGGAGCTACGGACTAGGAACAGATACGCAGTATTTT	CASRSYGLGTDTQYF
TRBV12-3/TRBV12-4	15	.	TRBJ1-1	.	TGTGCCAGCAATAATTTCCGGGACAAAAACACTGAAGCTTTCTTT	CASNNFRDKNTEAFF
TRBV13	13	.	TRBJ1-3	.	TGTGCCAGCAGCCATCAGGGGGGAAACACCATATATTTT	CASSHQGGNTIYF
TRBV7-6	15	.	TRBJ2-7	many	TGTGCCAGCAGCTTAGAAGCCGGACGGTACTACGAGCAGTACTTC	CASSLEAGRYYEQYF
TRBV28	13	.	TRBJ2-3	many	TGTGCCAGCAGATCATCCAGTTCCACGACGCAGTATTTT	CASRSSSSTTQYF
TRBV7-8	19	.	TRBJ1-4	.	TGTGCCAGCAGCTTAGTTGTCAGGGGTGAGGGGGCAACTAATGAAAAACTGTTTTTT	CASSLVVRGEGATNEKLFF
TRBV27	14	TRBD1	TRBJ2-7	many	TGTGCCAGCAGTAAGGACAGGAGCTCCTACGAGCAGTACTTC	CASSKDRSSYEQYF
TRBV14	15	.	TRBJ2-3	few	TGTGCCAGCAGCCAATATGGGCTTACCACAGATACGCAGTATTTT	CASSQYGLTTDTQYF
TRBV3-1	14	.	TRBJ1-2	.	TGTGCCAGCAGCCAAAACCGGGGTCGGAATGGCTACACCTTC	CASSQNRGRNGYTF
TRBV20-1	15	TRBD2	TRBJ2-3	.	TGCAGTGCCGAGGATGCTAGCGGTGCCACAGATACGCAGTATTTT	CSAEDASGATDTQYF
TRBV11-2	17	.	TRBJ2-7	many	TGTGCCAGCAGCTCGCTGCCCGCCCGGGATGCCTCCTACGAGCAGTACTTC	CASSSLPARDASYEQYF
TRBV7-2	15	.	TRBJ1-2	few	TGTGCCAGCAGCTTAGGCGCCAGGGGAAACTATGGCTACACCTTC	CASSLGARGNYGYTF
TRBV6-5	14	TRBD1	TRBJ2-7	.	TGTGCCAGCAGGGTGGACAGGCTGGCCTACGAGCAGTACTTC	CASRVDRLAYEQYF
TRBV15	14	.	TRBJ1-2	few	TGTGCCACCAGCCATCCTCCCGGGACATATGGCTACACCTTC	CATSHPPGTYGYTF
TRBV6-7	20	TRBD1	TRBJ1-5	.	TGTGCCAGCAGTTTGGCCCTCCAACCGGACAGGGGGAGTGACAATCAGCCCCAGCATTTT	CASSLALQPDRGSDNQPQHF
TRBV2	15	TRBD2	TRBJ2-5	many	TGTGCCAGCAGTGCTACTAGCGGGGGAGGTGAGACCCAGTACTTC	CASSATSGGGETQYF
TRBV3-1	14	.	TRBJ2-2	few	TGTGCCAGCAGCCAAGTGGGTAGCCCCGGGGAGCTGTTTTTT	CASSQVGSPGELFF
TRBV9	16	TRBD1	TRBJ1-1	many	TGTGCCAGCAGCGTGTCAGCCGGGACAGGGCCCACTGAAGCTTTCTTT	CASSVSAGTGPTEAFF
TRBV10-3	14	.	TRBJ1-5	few	TGTGCCATCAGTGAAGGGGACAGCAATCAGCCCCAGCATTTT	CAISEGDSNQPQHF
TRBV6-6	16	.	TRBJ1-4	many	TGTGCCAGCAGCCGCTACAGGGAACCAACTAATGAAAAACTGTTTTTT	CASSRYREPTNEKLFF
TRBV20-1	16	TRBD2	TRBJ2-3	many	TGCAGTGCTAGAGTTACTAGCGGGGGGGCCATAGATACGCAGTATTTT	CSARVTSGGAIDTQYF
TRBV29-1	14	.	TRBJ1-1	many	TGCAGCGGGACGGCAGGCCCCCCGTCCGCTGAAGCTTTCTTT	CSGTAGPPSAEAFF
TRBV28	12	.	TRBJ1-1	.	TGTGCCAACCTAGGGGTGAACACTGAAGCTTTCTTT	CANLGVNTEAFF
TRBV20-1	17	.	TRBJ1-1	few	TGCAGTGCTAGAGGCGAGCCCGGGACACGAATGAACACTGAAGCTTTCTTT	CSARGEPGTRMNTEAFF
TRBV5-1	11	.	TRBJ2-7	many	TGCGCCAGCAAGGGCTCCTACGAGCAGTACTTC	CASKGSYEQYF
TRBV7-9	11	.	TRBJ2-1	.	TGTGCCAGCAGTCTCACCCCTGAGCAGTTCTTC	CASSLTPEQFF
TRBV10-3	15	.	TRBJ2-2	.	TGTGCCATCAGTGCTCGGGTGGGATTCGCAGGGGAGCTGTTTTTT	CAISARVGFAGELFF
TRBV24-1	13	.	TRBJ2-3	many	TGTGCCACCAGGAGGGGGGCGCAGGATACGCAGTATTTT	CATRRGAQDTQYF
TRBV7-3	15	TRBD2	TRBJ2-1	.	TGTGCCAGCAGCTTGGTCCGGGGGGAGTACAATGAGCAGTTCTTC	CASSLVRGEYNEQFF
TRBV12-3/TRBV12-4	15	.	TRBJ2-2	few	TGTGCCAGCAGTCCCGCCGGGGTTGGCACCGGGGAGCTGTTTTTT	CASSPAGVGTGELFF
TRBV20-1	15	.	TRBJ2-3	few	TGCAGTGCTAACAGAGCCGGGACGCAGGGAGATACGCAGTATTTT	CSANRAGTQGDTQYF
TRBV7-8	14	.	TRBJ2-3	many	TGTGCCAGCAGCCAGGACCTGGGCACAGATACGCAGTATTTT	CASSQDLGTDTQYF
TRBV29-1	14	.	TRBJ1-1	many	TGCAGCGTTGAACTCCTAGTCCCCCACACTGAAGCTTTCTTT	CSVELLVPHTEAFF
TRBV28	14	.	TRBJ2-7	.	TGTGCCAGCAGTTTGGAGGGTCCAGCCTACGAGCAGTACTTC	CASSLEGPAYEQYF
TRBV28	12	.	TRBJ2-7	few	TGTGCCAGCAGTCTGAGGCCCAGCAAGCAGTACTTC	CASSLRPSKQYF
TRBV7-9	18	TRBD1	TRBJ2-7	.	TGTGCCAGCAGCTCTCGCCGGGGACAGGGTCTAGAGGCCTACGAGCAGTACTTC	CASSSRRGQGLEAYEQYF
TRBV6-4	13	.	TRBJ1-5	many	TGTGCCAGCAGTGACACCAACAATCAGCCCCAGCATTTT	CASSDTNNQPQHF
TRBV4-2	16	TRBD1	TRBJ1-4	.	TGTGCCAGCAGGGGACAGCTATCTCTGGATAATGAAAAACTGTTTTTT	CASRGQLSLDNEKLFF
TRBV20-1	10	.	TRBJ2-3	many	TGCAGTGCTAGAGAGGATGGGCAGTATTTT	CSAREDGQYF
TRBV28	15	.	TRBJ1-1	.	TGTGCCAGCAGGCAGTCCTTGGGGCCAAGCGCTGAAGCTTTCTTT	CASRQSLGPSAEAFF
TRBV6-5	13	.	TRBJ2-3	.	TGTGCCAGCAGCCCCAGGGGTTGGCGGAGGCCCATTTTT	CASSPRGWRRPIF
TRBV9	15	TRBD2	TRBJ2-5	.	TGTGCCAGCAGCGCCGGGACTAGACCCGAAGACACCCAGTACTTC	CASSAGTRPEDTQYF
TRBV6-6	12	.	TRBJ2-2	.	TGTGCCAGCAACCTTCCCGCCGGGGAGCTGTTTTTT	CASNLPAGELFF
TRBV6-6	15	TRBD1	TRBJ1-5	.	TGTGCCAGCAGTCCCGGGACAGCATTAAATCAGCCCCAGCATTTT	CASSPGTALNQPQHF
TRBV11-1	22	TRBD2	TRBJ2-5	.	TGTGCCAGCAGCCACCGGACGGGAGAGTCCCTGGAAGTAGCGGGCCTACAAGAGACCCAGTACTTC	CASSHRTGESLEVAGLQETQYF
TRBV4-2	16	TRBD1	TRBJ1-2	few	TGTGCCAGCAGCCTTGCCCACGGACAGGAGAACTATGGCTACACCTTC	CASSLAHGQENYGYTF
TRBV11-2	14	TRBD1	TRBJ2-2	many	TGTGCCAGCAGCGGGGGACAGCCGACCGGGGAGCTGTTTTTT	CASSGGQPTGELFF
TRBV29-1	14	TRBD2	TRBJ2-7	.	TGCAGCGTCATCCCGGGACTAGCGAGCTACGAGCAGTACTTC	CSVIPGLASYEQYF
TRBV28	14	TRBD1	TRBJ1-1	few	TGTGCCAGCAGTCCCCCAGGACAGGGTTCTGAAGCTTTCTTT	CASSPPGQGSEAFF
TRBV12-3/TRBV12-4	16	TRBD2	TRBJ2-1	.	TGTGCCAGCAGTTCCCTTAGCGGGCGATCCTACAATGAGCAGTTCTTC	CASSSLSGRSYNEQFF
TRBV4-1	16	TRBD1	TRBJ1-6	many	TGCGCCAGCAGCCAAGGCCCCGGGACAGGAGGTTCACCCCTCCACTTT	CASSQGPGTGGSPLHF
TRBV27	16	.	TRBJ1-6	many	TGTGCCAGCAGCTCACGTACCGGGACATGGGATTCACCCCTCCACTTT	CASSSRTGTWDSPLHF
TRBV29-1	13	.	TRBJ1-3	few	TGCAGCGTTGAAAGGACAGCGGGAAACACCATATATTTT	CSVERTAGNTIYF
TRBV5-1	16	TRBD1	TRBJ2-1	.	TGCGCCAGCAGCTGGATGGGACAGGGGGCTAACAATGAGCAGTTCTTC	CASSWMGQGANNEQFF
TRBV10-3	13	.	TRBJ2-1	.	TGTGCCATCAGGGGGGATCCTTACAATGAGCAGTTCTTC	CAIRGDPYNEQFF
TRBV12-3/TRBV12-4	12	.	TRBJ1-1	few	TGTGCCAGCAGCCTGGACGTCTTTGAAGCTTTCTTT	CASSLDVFEAFF
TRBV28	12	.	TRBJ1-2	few	TGTGCCAGCAGTGCTGACAGCTATGGCTACACCTTC	CASSADSYGYTF
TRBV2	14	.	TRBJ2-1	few	TGTGCCAGCCGACTCTCTAGCTCCTACAATGAGCAGTTCTTC	CASRLSSSYNEQFF
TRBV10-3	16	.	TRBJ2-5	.	TGTGCCATCAGTGACCGGGACTCATATGAACAAGAGACCCAGTACTTC	CAISDRDSYEQETQYF